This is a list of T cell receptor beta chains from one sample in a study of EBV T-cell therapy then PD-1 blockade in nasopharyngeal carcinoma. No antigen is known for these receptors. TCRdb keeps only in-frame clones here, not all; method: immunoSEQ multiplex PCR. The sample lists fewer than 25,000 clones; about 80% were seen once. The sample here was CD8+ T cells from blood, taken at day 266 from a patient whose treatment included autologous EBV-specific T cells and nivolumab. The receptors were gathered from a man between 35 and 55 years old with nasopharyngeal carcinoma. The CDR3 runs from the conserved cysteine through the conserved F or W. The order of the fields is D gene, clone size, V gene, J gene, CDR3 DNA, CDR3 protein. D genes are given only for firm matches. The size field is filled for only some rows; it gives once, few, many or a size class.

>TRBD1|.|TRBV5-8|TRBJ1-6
TGTGCCAGCAGGCTGGGACAGGGTTCCTATAATTCACCCCTCCACTTT
CASRLGQGSYNSPLHF
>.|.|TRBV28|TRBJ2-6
TGTGCCAGCGCAACACTGAGTGGGGCCAACGTCCTGACTTTC
CASATLSGANVLTF
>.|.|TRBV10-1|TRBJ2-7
TGCGCCAGCAGTGACCATCGGCGTGGTTACGAGCAGTACTTC
CASSDHRRGYEQYF
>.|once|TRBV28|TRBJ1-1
TGTGCCAGCAGTTTGCAGGGGTTCAAGATGAACACTGAAGCTTTCTTT
CASSLQGFKMNTEAFF
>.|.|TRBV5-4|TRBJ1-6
TGTGCCAGCAGCTACACAGGGACGAATTCACCCCTCCACTTT
CASSYTGTNSPLHF
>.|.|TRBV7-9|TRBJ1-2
TGTGCCAGCAGCTCTGATACAGGGTGGAATCACGGCTACACCTTC
CASSSDTGWNHGYTF
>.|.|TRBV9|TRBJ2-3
TGTGCCAGCAGCGTAGCAGGGTTTACAGATACGCAGTATTTT
CASSVAGFTDTQYF
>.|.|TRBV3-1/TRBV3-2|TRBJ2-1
TGTGCCAGCAGCCAAGAGCGGGACGTCTACAATGAGCAGTTCTTC
CASSQERDVYNEQFF
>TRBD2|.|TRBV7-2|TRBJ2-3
TGTGCCAGCAGCTCCCGATATCTAGAGCGGGGGGTAACAGATACGCAGTATTTT
CASSSRYLERGVTDTQYF
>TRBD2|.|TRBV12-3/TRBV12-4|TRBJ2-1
TGTGCCAACGGGGGGGGCCCCTACAATGAGCAGTTCTTC
CANGGGPYNEQFF
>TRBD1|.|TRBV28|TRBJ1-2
TGTGCCGGCACGTATGCCAGGGGGCAGAGTGGCTACACCTTC
CAGTYARGQSGYTF
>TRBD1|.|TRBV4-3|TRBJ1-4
TGCGCCAGCAGCCAAGGGACAGGGACGAGGCCTAATGAAAAACTGTTTTTT
CASSQGTGTRPNEKLFF
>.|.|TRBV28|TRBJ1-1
TGTGCCAGCAGTTCCAGACAGTGGAACACTGAAGCTTTCTTT
CASSSRQWNTEAFF
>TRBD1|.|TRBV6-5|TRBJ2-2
TGTGCCAGCAGGACAGGGGACACCGGGGAGCTGTTTTTT
CASRTGDTGELFF
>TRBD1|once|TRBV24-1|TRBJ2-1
TGTGCCACCAGTGATTTGCCCGGGGGACAGGGCGTTGAGCAGTTCTTC
CATSDLPGGQGVEQFF
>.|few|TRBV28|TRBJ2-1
TGTGCCAGCAGCCCAAGGATGGGAGGGGGCAATGAGCAGTTCTTC
CASSPRMGGGNEQFF
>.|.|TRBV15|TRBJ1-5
TGTGCCACCAGCAGAGACAGGGGACCCAATCAGCCCCAGCATTTT
CATSRDRGPNQPQHF
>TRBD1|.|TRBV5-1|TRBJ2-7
TGCGCCAGCAGCTTGACAGGGGCACCCTACGAGCAGTACTTC
CASSLTGAPYEQYF
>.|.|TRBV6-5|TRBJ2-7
TGTGCCAGCGGCTACAGGGCGTACGAGCAGTACTTC
CASGYRAYEQYF
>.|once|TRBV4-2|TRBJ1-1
TGTGCCAGCAGCCAAGAGGGGGTTGACACTGAAGCTTTCTTT
CASSQEGVDTEAFF
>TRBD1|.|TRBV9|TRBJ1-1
TGTGCCAGCAGCCCCCGGACAGGGAGGGGAGCTTTCTTT
CASSPRTGRGAFF
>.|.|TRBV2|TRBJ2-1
TGTGCCAGCAACACCCTTACTAGCCAGGGGTATGAGCAGTTCTTC
CASNTLTSQGYEQFF
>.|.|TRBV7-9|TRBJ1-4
TGTGCCAGCAGCTTATCCCAGAGATATCGGGAAAAACTGTTTTTT
CASSLSQRYREKLFF
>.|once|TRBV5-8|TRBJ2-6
TGTGCCAGCAGCTCAAGGGGGGGAACTGGGGCCAACGTCCTGACTTTC
CASSSRGGTGANVLTF
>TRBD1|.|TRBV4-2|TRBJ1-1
TGTGCCAGCAGCCCCGGACAGGACTCCAACACTGAAGCTTTCTTT
CASSPGQDSNTEAFF
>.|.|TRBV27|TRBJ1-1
TGTGCCACCCCCCTTAACACTGAAGCTTTCTTT
CATPLNTEAFF
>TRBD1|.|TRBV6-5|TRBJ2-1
TGTGCCAGCAGTTCCCTGGGACAGGGGGTCCACAATGAGCAGTTCTTC
CASSSLGQGVHNEQFF
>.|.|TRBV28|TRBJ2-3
TGTGCCAGCAGTGACACGAATACGCAGTATTTT
CASSDTNTQYF
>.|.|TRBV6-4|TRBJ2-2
TGTGCCAGCAGTGAGACTAGCACCGGGGAGCTGTTTTTT
CASSETSTGELFF
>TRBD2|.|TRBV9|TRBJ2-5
TGTGCCAGCAGCGTACCCGTCAGTGGGGGGGTGCAGGAGACCCAGTACTTC
CASSVPVSGGVQETQYF
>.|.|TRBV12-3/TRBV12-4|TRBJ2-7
TGTGCCAGCGGCGGTGGGTACGAGCAGTACTTC
CASGGGYEQYF
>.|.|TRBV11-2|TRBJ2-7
TGTGCCAGCAGCTTAGCGAGTGTCAGAACCTACGAGCAGTACTTC
CASSLASVRTYEQYF
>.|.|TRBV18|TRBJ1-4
TGTGCCAGCTCACGGGGGGAACAGAACGTCGAGAAACTGTTTTTT
CASSRGEQNVEKLFF
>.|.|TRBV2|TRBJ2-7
TGTGCCAGCAGGAGGCAGGGAATGACCCGCGAGCAGTACTTC
CASRRQGMTREQYF
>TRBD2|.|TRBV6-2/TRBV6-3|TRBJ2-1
TGTGCCAGCAGTCTACGTCCCGGGACTAGCGGGGGGCCCTACAATGAGCAGTTCTTC
CASSLRPGTSGGPYNEQFF
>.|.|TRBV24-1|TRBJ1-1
TGTGCCACCAGTGACCGAGACCAACAGGGTTTGAACACTGAAGCTTTCTTT
CATSDRDQQGLNTEAFF
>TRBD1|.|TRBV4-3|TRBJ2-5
TGCGCCAGCAGCCCCCGGGACAGGGGGCAAGAGACCCAGTACTTC
CASSPRDRGQETQYF
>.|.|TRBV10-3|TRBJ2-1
TGTGCCATCAGTGTGGGGGGGGCCTCCTACAATGAGCAGTTCTTC
CAISVGGASYNEQFF
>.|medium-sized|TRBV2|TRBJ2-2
TGTGCCAGCAACCCGGGACAAGTAACGCCAGGGGAGCTGTTTTTT
CASNPGQVTPGELFF
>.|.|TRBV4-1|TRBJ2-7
TGCGCCAGCAGCCAAGGCCCCGGGACAACCTACGAGCAGTACTTC
CASSQGPGTTYEQYF
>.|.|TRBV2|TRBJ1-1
TGTGCCAGCAGTCCTCGACAGGAAAGGCGCACTGAAGCTTTCTTT
CASSPRQERRTEAFF
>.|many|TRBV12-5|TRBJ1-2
TGTGCTAGTGGCAACTCGGGACAATCCCTTAACTATGGCTACACCTTC
CASGNSGQSLNYGYTF
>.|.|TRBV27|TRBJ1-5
TGTGCCAGCAGTGCGGGATTTAGCAATCAGCCCCAGCATTTT
CASSAGFSNQPQHF
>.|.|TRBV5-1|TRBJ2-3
TGCGCCAGCAGCTTGGGACTAGCAGATACGCAGTATTTT
CASSLGLADTQYF
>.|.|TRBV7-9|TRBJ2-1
TGTGCCAGCAGCTCGCCGGGGGACCCCTACAATGAGCAGTTCTTC
CASSSPGDPYNEQFF